One and the same sample provided the 14 T cell receptor beta chains below, sequenced in a study of CD8+ T cells in alopecia areata. Documented treatment: oral pan-JAK inhibitor, 5-10 mg twice daily. Sequencing relied on a cDNA template that was reverse transcribed from extracted RNA. TCRdb's table, derived via immunoSEQ multiplex PCR, lists solely in-frame clones and lacks some. The table has about 94,000 clones, around three quarters seen once; the top ten hold 17%. This specimen was CD8+ T cells sorted from blood, taken at approximately week 45, from a patient treated with tofacitinib. All receptors come from a human donor with alopecia areata.

The chain links TRBV7-9 to TRBJ2-7; D perhaps matches TRBD2 (5 bases). CDR1 SEHNR and CDR2 FQNEAQ come from the germline V gene (reference sequence). CDR3 length equals 13 residues. V was clipped by 1 base and J by 6 bases, with 10 bases between them. CDR3 residues: CASSLGDGSEQYF. The CDR3 region has the DNA TGTGCCAGCAGCTTAGGAGATGGGAGCGAGCAGTACTTC.

The chain couples TRBV7-6 to TRBJ2-5, with 10 bases matching TRBD1. Per the germline V gene, CDR1 is SGHVS and CDR2 is FNYEAQ. This CDR3 spans 16 amino acids. V was pared by 1 base and J by 2 bases, with 4 bases of the junction left unmatched. The CDR3 protein is CASSLGADRGQETQYF. DNA of the CDR3: TGTGCCAGCAGCTTAGGAGCGGACAGGGGGCAAGAGACCCAGTACTTC.

This clone was detected once. The chain joins TRBV7-9 to TRBJ1-4; possibly TRBD1 for D (5 bases). V lost 3 bases and J lost 6, with 14 bases in between. The CDR3 is 15 residues long. The V gene's germline CDR1 is SEHNR and CDR2 FQNEAQ (reference sequence). The CDR3: CASSFTGQQDEKLFF. The CDR3 DNA reads TGTGCCAGCAGCTTTACGGGGCAGCAGGATGAAAAACTGTTTTTT.

The chain carries TRBV19 and TRBJ1-1; D is perhaps TRBD1 (5 bases). The germline V gene encodes CDR1 LNHDA and CDR2 SQIVND (reference sequence). V lost 2 bases, J lost 6 bases, and 10 bases lay in between. This CDR3 comprises 13 residues. CDR3 DNA sequence: TGTGCCAGTAGTATAACCCTGACAGCTGAAGCTTTCTTT. This codes for CASSITLTAEAFF.

CDR3 nucleotide sequence: TGCAGCGCCTTGACAGGGGATGGCTACACCTTC. Its protein is CSALTGDGYTF. The chain carries TRBV29-1 and TRBJ1-2, with TRBD1 matching 8 bases. V lost 7 bases to trimming and J lost 6 bases; unmatched junction nucleotides: 4. The CDR3 is made up of 11 amino acids. Germline-derived CDR1 and CDR2 are SQVTM and ANQGSEA.

The chain recombines TRBV11-2 with TRBJ1-5; D call uncertain. Germline V CDR1 and CDR2: SGHAT, FQNNGV. Trimming removed 6 bases from V and 7 bases from J, with 10 bases in between. The CDR3 is 12 residues long. The CDR3 here is CASSEGKQPQHF. The CDR3 nucleotides are TGTGCCAGCAGTGAAGGGAAGCAGCCCCAGCATTTT.

The rearrangement uses TRBV30 and TRBJ1-1; D unresolved. The CDR3 loop spans 13 amino acids. Trimming removed 4 bases at V and 1 base at J, with 10 bases between. Germline CDR1 GTSNPN, CDR2 SVGIG (reference sequence). In DNA, the CDR3 is TGTGCCTGGATGGTGGTCAAGAACACTGAAGCTTTCTTT. Encoded protein: CAWMVVKNTEAFF. Based on the CDR3 plus reference TRBV30 and TRBJ1-1, the full variable domain is SQTIHQWPATLVQPVGSPLSLECTVEGTSNPNLYWYRQAAGRGLQLLFYSVGIGQISSEVPQNLSASRPQDRQFILSSKKLLLSDSGFYLCAWMVVKNTEAFFGQGTRLTVV.

This sequence joins TRBV21-1 and TRBJ1-1. TRBV21-1 is reported as a pseudogene. This CDR3 has 14 amino acids. CDR3 in amino acids: CASSTPIIGSEAFF. DNA for the CDR3: TGTGCCAGCAGCACCCCAATCATAGGGTCTGAAGCTTTCTTT.

This clone appeared a single time. The chain links TRBV11-3 to TRBJ2-4, with 9 bases identical to TRBD1. Germline CDR1 is SGHNT and CDR2 is YENEEA. There are 16 residues in the CDR3. The V gene end was trimmed by 5 bases and the J gene end by 5 bases; junction bases not matched to a gene: 10. CDR3 region: CASSIRQGDNQNIQYF. CDR3 coding DNA: TGTGCCAGCAGCATCCGACAGGGGGATAACCAAAACATTCAGTACTTC.

This clone was found a few times. The chain combines TRBV6-6 with TRBJ2-3; tentatively, D is TRBD2 (5 bases). This CDR3 contains 14 residues. Trimming took off 4 bases at V and 1 base at J, with 9 bases between the two ends. The V gene's germline CDR1 is MNHNY and CDR2 SVGAGI (reference sequence). CDR3 sequence reads: CASSFDGGTDTQYF. CDR3 DNA: TGTGCCAGCAGTTTCGACGGGGGCACAGATACGCAGTATTTT.

The chain combines TRBV30 with TRBJ1-5, with 9 bases matching TRBD1. CDR1 is GTSNPN and CDR2 is SVGIG in the germline V gene (reference sequence). The CDR3 totals 13 residues. V lost 3 bases and J lost 5; bases outside the gene matches: 2. The CDR3 sequence is CAWSDRGDQPQHF. For the CDR3, the DNA is TGTGCCTGGAGCGACAGGGGGGATCAGCCCCAGCATTTT.

The chain uses TRBV21-1 and TRBJ2-1; TRBD1 is the table's D call and was not checked against the DNA. TRBV21-1 is described as a pseudogene. The CDR3 is 14 residues long. CDR3 coding DNA: TGTGCCAGTTCCAGGGGCCCCCCCTACAATGAGCAGTTCTTC. As protein: CASSRGPPYNEQFF.

This sequence joins TRBV5-6 and TRBJ2-5, with D maybe TRBD1 (6 bases). The J call may be incorrect, as the DNA end agrees better with TRBJ2-7. Germline loops: CDR1 SGHDT, CDR2 YYEEEE. The CDR3 loop spans 17 amino acids. In nucleotides, the CDR3 is TGTGCCAGCAGCGCCTTCCCACGGGACACCCGCTCCTACGAGCAGTACTTC. As protein: CASSAFPRDTRSYEQYF.

The chain couples TRBV11-2 to TRBJ1-1; D remains ambiguous. V lost 1 base and J lost 7, with 7 bases in between. Germline loops: CDR1 SGHAT, CDR2 FQNNGV. This CDR3 region has 12 residues. The chain's CDR3 is CASSLGPREAFF. In nucleotides, the CDR3 is TGTGCCAGCAGCTTAGGTCCACGTGAAGCTTTCTTT.